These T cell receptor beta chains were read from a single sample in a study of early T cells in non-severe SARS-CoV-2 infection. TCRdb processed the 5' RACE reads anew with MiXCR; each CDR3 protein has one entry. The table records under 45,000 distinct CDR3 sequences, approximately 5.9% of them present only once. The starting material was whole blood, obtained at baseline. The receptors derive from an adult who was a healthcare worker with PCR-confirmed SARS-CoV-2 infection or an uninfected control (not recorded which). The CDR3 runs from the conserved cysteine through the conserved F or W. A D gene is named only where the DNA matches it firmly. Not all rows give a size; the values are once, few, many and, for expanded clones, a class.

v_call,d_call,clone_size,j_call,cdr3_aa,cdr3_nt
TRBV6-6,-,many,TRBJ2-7,CASNPQVGEQYF,TGTGCCAGCAATCCCCAGGTCGGCGAGCAGTACTTC
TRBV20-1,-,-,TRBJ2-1,CSARDFNEQFF,TGCAGTGCTAGAGATTTTAATGAGCAGTTCTTC
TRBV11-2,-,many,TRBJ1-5,CASSDDGYNQPQHF,TGTGCCAGCAGCGACGACGGTTACAATCAGCCCCAGCATTTT
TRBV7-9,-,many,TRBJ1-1,CASSLASGPNTEAFF,TGTGCCAGCAGCTTAGCCTCAGGTCCCAACACTGAAGCTTTCTTT
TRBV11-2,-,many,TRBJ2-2,CASSQDYDTSDTGELFF,TGTGCCAGCAGCCAGGACTACGACACAAGTGATACCGGGGAGCTGTTTTTT
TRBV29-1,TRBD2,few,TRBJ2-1,CSVEGTSGYNEQFF,TGCAGCGTTGAAGGCACTAGCGGCTACAATGAGCAGTTCTTC
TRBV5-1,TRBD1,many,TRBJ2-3,CASSSPGTGGIDTQYF,TGCGCCAGCAGCTCCCCCGGGACAGGGGGCATAGATACGCAGTATTTT
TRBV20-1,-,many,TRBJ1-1,CSARGWGRTEAFF,TGCAGTGCTAGAGGTTGGGGGCGGACTGAAGCTTTCTTT
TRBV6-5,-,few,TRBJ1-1,CASIGNTEAFF,TGTGCCAGCATTGGGAACACTGAAGCTTTCTTT
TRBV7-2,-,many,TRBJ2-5,CASSPGTVREETQYF,TGTGCCAGCAGTCCCGGGACCGTACGGGAAGAGACCCAGTACTTC
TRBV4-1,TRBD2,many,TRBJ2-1,CASSREGRRNEQFF,TGCGCCAGCAGCCGGGAGGGCCGAAGGAATGAGCAGTTCTTC
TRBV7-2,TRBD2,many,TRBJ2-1,CASSQPGLGVEQFF,TGTGCCAGCAGCCAACCGGGACTAGGGGTTGAGCAGTTCTTC
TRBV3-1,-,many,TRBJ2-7,CASSQDSVLLAYEQYF,TGTGCCAGCAGCCAAGACTCAGTCCTCCTCGCCTACGAGCAGTACTTC
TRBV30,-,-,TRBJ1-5,CAWSAYAGSRNQPQHF,TGTGCCTGGAGTGCATACGCAGGGTCGCGTAATCAGCCCCAGCATTTT
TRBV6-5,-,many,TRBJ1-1,CASWPGRENTEAFF,TGTGCCAGCTGGCCGGGACGGGAGAACACTGAAGCTTTCTTT
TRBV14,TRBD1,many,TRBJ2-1,CASSQAWDREGNEQFF,TGTGCCAGCAGCCAAGCTTGGGACAGGGAAGGTAATGAGCAGTTCTTC
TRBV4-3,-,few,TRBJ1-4,CASSQDLTASNEKLFF,TGCGCCAGCAGCCAAGATTTAACCGCGTCTAATGAAAAACTGTTTTTT
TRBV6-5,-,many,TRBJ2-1,CASSYSEGYEQFF,TGTGCCAGCAGTTACTCGGAGGGTTATGAGCAGTTCTTC
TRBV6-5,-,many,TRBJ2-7,CASSYGRGINYEQYF,TGTGCCAGCAGTTACGGTCGGGGGATCAACTACGAGCAGTACTTC
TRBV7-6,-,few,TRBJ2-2,CASSLYRVSGELFF,TGTGCCAGCAGCTTATACAGAGTCTCCGGGGAGCTGTTTTTT
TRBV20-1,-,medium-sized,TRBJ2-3,CSAETVTDTQYF,TGCAGTGCAGAAACCGTCACAGATACGCAGTATTTT
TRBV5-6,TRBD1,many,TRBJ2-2,CASSLAGRGIAGELFF,TGTGCCAGCAGCTTGGCGGGCAGGGGGATCGCCGGGGAGCTGTTTTTT
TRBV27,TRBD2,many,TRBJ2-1,CASSLLASGSYEQFF,TGTGCCAGCAGTTTATTGGCTAGCGGGAGTTATGAGCAGTTCTTC
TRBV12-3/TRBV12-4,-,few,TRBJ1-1,CASSLAGGNTEAFF,TGTGCCAGCAGTTTAGCAGGGGGGAACACTGAAGCTTTCTTT
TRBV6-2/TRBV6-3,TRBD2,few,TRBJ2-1,CASSAAASGSWNEQFF,TGTGCCAGCAGTGCCGCGGCTAGCGGGAGTTGGAATGAGCAGTTCTTC
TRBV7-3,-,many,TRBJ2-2,CASSLTIPLQNTGELFF,TGTGCCAGCAGCTTAACGATACCCCTACAGAACACCGGGGAGCTGTTTTTT
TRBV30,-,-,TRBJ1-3,CAWGPISGNTIYF,TGTGCCTGGGGTCCCATCTCTGGAAACACCATATATTTT
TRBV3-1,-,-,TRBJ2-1,CASSQDGRYNEQFF,TGTGCCAGCAGCCAAGATGGCAGATACAATGAGCAGTTCTTC
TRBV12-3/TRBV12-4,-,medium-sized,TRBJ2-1,CASSLVRRQGHNEQFF,TGTGCCAGCAGTTTAGTTCGTCGGCAGGGACACAATGAGCAGTTCTTC
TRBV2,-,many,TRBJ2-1,CASSEGASPSNEQFF,TGTGCCAGCAGTGAAGGGGCTAGCCCCTCCAATGAGCAGTTCTTC
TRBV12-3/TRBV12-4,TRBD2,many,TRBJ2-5,CASSPGLAVETQYF,TGTGCCAGCAGCCCGGGACTAGCGGTAGAGACCCAGTACTTC
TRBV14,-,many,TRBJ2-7,CASSQVAGHEQYF,TGTGCCAGCAGCCAAGTTGCGGGGCACGAGCAGTACTTC
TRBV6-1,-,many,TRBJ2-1,CASSELYSSYNEQFF,TGTGCCAGCAGTGAATTGTACAGCTCCTACAATGAGCAGTTCTTC
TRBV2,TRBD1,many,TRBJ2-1,CASSEDRGRVHEQFF,TGTGCCAGCAGTGAGGACAGGGGGCGCGTACATGAGCAGTTCTTC
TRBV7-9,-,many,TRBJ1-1,CASSPSTVTGSEAFF,TGTGCCAGCAGCCCCTCCACAGTAACAGGGTCTGAAGCTTTCTTT
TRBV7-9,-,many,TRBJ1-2,CASSPEVYYGYTF,TGTGCCAGCAGCCCGGAGGTATACTATGGCTACACCTTC
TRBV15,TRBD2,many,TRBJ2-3,CATSRDSQAGGSTDTQYF,TGTGCCACCAGCAGAGATTCCCAAGCGGGAGGCAGCACAGATACGCAGTATTTT
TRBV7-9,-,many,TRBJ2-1,CASSLIQEVVNNEQFF,TGTGCCAGCAGCCTGATACAGGAGGTGGTAAACAATGAGCAGTTCTTC
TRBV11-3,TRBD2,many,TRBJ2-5,CASSPAGGGLQETQYF,TGTGCCAGCAGCCCCGCGGGGGGGGGCCTACAAGAGACCCAGTACTTC
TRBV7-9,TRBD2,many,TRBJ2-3,CASSPQPQRLAGRTDTQYF,TGTGCCAGCAGCCCACAACCGCAACGACTAGCGGGACGCACAGATACGCAGTATTTT